The 24 T cell receptor beta chains below come from one sample, sequenced in a study of identical twins. A single record per CDR3 protein comes from TCRdb applying MiXCR to the 5' RACE reads. Among roughly 290,000 distinct CDR3 sequences, roughly 8.6% were seen once, and the ten largest hold approximately 2.1%. These sequences were also reported in another study, on yellow fever vaccine responses in identical twins.

The sequencing input was memory (CD45RO+) T cells sorted from blood. The source of these receptors is a woman in her late teens or twenties in good health.

This clonotype occurred many times. V gene TRBV20-1 combines with J gene TRBJ1-1; 12 nucleotides match TRBD1. Germline CDR1 is DFQATT and CDR2 is SNEGSKA (reference sequence). CDR3 size: 14 residues. With V trimmed by 5 bases and J by 4 bases, 5 bases remained unmatched. In nucleotides, the CDR3 is TGCAGTGCTCCGGGACAGGGGGCTGTCACTGAAGCTTTCTTT. It is translated as CSAPGQGAVTEAFF.

V usage is TRBV7-2 and J usage is TRBJ1-6; a possible D gene is TRBD1 (5 bases). The CDR3 covers 11 residues. V was trimmed by 3 bases and J by 13 bases, leaving 7 bases between them. Germline CDR1 reads SGHTA; CDR2 reads FQGNSA. The CDR3 spells CASSLGHPLHF. The CDR3 DNA sequence: TGTGCCAGCAGCTTGGGGCATCCCCTCCACTTT.

This clonotype was recorded many times. The J gene is TRBJ2-1, the V gene TRBV5-1; maybe TRBD2 (6 bases). The CDR3 extends over 17 amino acids. The germline V gene has CDR1 SGHRS and CDR2 YFSETQ. The V and J ends lost 3 bases and 8 bases respectively, with 24 bases between them. The CDR3 loop is CASSSPRAGKTVDEQFF. DNA for the CDR3: TGCGCCAGCAGCTCCCCTAGGGCGGGAAAAACGGTCGATGAGCAGTTCTTC.

The chain joins TRBV4-2 to TRBJ2-1; TRBD2 is a possible D gene (5 bases). Germline V gene data show CDR1 as LGHNA and CDR2 as YNFKEQ. The CDR3 loop spans 12 amino acids. V gave up 2 bases and J gave up 9 bases, with 8 bases separating them. CDR3 protein: CASSQRTFEQFF. CDR3 in DNA: TGTGCCAGCAGCCAAAGGACTTTTGAGCAGTTCTTC.

The V and J genes are TRBV28 and TRBJ1-1; D not resolved. V was trimmed by 1 base and J by 9 bases, leaving 6 bases between them. CDR3 length equals 11 residues. Per germline, CDR1 MDHEN and CDR2 SYDVKM. Here the CDR3 DNA reads TGTGCCAGCAGTTTATCAGGAAAAGCTTTCTTT. Protein product: CASSLSGKAFF.

The chain combines TRBV18 with TRBJ2-7; D is unclear. Germline CDR1 and CDR2: KGHSH and LQKENI. V lost 2 bases, J lost 4 bases, and 12 bases lay in between. The CDR3 loop spans 14 amino acids. CDR3 nucleotide sequence: TGTGCCAGCTCACCAGTCACGGACGGTTACGAGCAGTACTTC. Residues: CASSPVTDGYEQYF.

This clonotype has just a few counts. The chain employs TRBV2 and TRBJ2-7; the match to TRBD2 covers 12 bases. Germline values: CDR1 SNHLY, CDR2 FYNNEI. Losses at the gene ends were 3 bases for V and 4 bases for J; bases not matched to a gene: 4. The CDR3 loop spans 15 amino acids. In nucleotides, the CDR3 is TGTGCCAGCAGTGAGGGGACTAGCGGGCTATACGAGCAGTACGTC. The encoded protein is CASSEGTSGLYEQYV.

The table lists this clonotype with a few counts. The chain combines TRBV12-3 or TRBV12-4 with TRBJ2-7; the D gene is possibly TRBD2 (6 bases). V was clipped by 2 bases and J by 4 bases, with 18 bases between them. The CDR3 loop spans 16 amino acids. Here the CDR3 DNA reads TGTGCCAGCAGTTTATCCCTAGCGCAAGCGAGATACGAGCAGTACTTC. Its translation is CASSLSLAQARYEQYF.

This clonotype was detected a few times. The CDR3 nucleotides are TGTGCCAGCATTCAGGGAGAGGGGGCTGGAAACACCATATATTTT. Translating gives CASIQGEGAGNTIYF. This chain joins TRBV6-1 and TRBJ1-3; maybe TRBD1 (6 bases). The CDR3 loop spans 15 amino acids. Germline V lookup: CDR1 MNHNS, CDR2 SASEGT. Trimming took 7 bases from V and 2 from J, leaving 15 bases between them.

This clonotype has a count of ten or more. The J gene is TRBJ1-6, the V gene TRBV12-3 or TRBV12-4; D gene ambiguous. V dropped 7 bases and J dropped 6 bases, with 19 bases sitting between them. The CDR3 sequence is 16 residues long. The DNA of the CDR3 is TGTGCCAGCACCCCAGGAGGGTTTGGTTTTAATTCACCCCTCCACTTT. Translation gives CASTPGGFGFNSPLHF.

This clonotype was picked up many times. The germline gene is not matched at one end of the junction; a read error may be the cause. The rearrangement links TRBV24-1 to TRBJ2-5; D call uncertain. Germline V gene lookup returns CDR1 KGHDR and CDR2 SFDVKD. The CDR3 sequence is 12 residues long. The CDR3 DNA reads TGTGCCACCAGTGCCCAGGATCCTCCCGGGCACTTC. It translates to CATSAQDPPGHF.

The V gene is TRBV7-2, the J gene TRBJ2-5; 10 bases map to TRBD2. Germline V lookup: CDR1 SGHTA, CDR2 FQGNSA. Trimming cost V 8 bases and J 5 bases; bases outside gene matches: 11. The CDR3 is made up of 15 amino acids. This chain's CDR3 is CASCDSGGRLETQYF. CDR3 nucleotide sequence: TGTGCCAGCTGTGATAGCGGGGGGCGTTTGGAGACCCAGTACTTC.

This clonotype has just a few counts. V and J are TRBV10-3 and TRBJ1-6, with 7 bases lining up with TRBD1. The germline CDR1 and CDR2 sequences are ENHRY and SYGVKD. The CDR3 totals 15 residues. The junction had 7 bases not matched to a gene; V was cut back by 3 bases and J by 8 bases. CDR3 in amino acids: CAISDSGGAYSPLHF. The CDR3 DNA follows: TGTGCCATCAGTGATTCAGGGGGGGCCTATTCACCCCTCCACTTT.

This chain uses TRBV27 with TRBJ1-2; D is unresolved. The germline V and J ends were trimmed by 6 bases and 4 bases, with 12 bases remaining between them. The CDR3 spans 13 residues. Per germline, CDR1 MNHEY and CDR2 SMNVEV (reference sequence). CDR3 sequence: CASSPSPLYGYTF. Here the CDR3 DNA reads TGTGCCAGCAGCCCTTCCCCTCTCTATGGCTACACCTTC.

This clonotype has just a few counts. The CDR3: CASSSTAGGYTF. As DNA, the CDR3 is TGTGCCAGCAGTTCCACAGCGGGGGGCTACACCTTC. The chain is built from TRBV12-3 or TRBV12-4 and TRBJ1-2; no firm D call. The V end lost 4 bases, the J end lost 8 bases, and 11 bases lay between the germline ends. The CDR3 extends over 12 amino acids.

This clonotype was found a few times. The chain joins TRBV29-1 to TRBJ2-1; 12 nucleotides agree with TRBD2. The V segment lost 2 bases and the J segment 8 bases; nucleotides outside the gene matches: 7. The length of the CDR3 is 15 residues. The germline V gene has CDR1 SQVTM and CDR2 ANQGSEA. The CDR3 sequence is CSVEYSSGGADEQFF. CDR3 DNA sequence: TGCAGCGTTGAATATTCTAGCGGGGGGGCCGATGAGCAGTTCTTC.

This clonotype was seen a few times. The chain joins TRBV6-1 to TRBJ2-7; D is unresolved. The CDR3 spans 14 residues. The V end lost 6 bases, the J end lost 6 bases, and 18 bases lay between the germline ends. Per the germline V gene, CDR1 is MNHNS and CDR2 is SASEGT. Written as DNA, the CDR3 is TGTGCCAGCAGCGAGTTTTCCAGTATCTCCGAGCAGTACTTC. This sequence encodes CASSEFSSISEQYF.

This chain links TRBV28 with TRBJ2-1; TRBD2 is a possible D gene (6 bases). Germline V gives CDR1 MDHEN, CDR2 SYDVKM. This CDR3 contains 11 residues. V was shortened by 8 bases and J by 5 bases, with 7 bases between the two germline ends. The CDR3 nucleotides are TGTGCCAGCGGGGGGAACAATGAGCAGTTCTTC. Protein product: CASGGNNEQFF.

In this sample, this clonotype turned up many times. This rearrangement joins TRBV5-1 to TRBJ1-3, with D hard to call. CDR3 length: 15 residues. Per the germline V gene, CDR1 is SGHRS and CDR2 is YFSETQ. Trimming stripped 0 bases from V and 0 bases from J, with 7 bases between. CDR3 DNA: TGCGCCAGCAGCTTGGGCAGCAACTCTGGAAACACCATATATTTT. It codes for CASSLGSNSGNTIYF.

This clonotype was seen at least ten times. In nucleotides, the CDR3 is TGTGCCAGCAGGGCGGGACAGGGTGGAACAGATACGCAGTATTTT. Translation gives CASRAGQGGTDTQYF. This chain joins TRBV6-1 and TRBJ2-3, with 9 bases lining up with TRBD1. This CDR3 is built from 15 residues. CDR1 is MNHNS, CDR2 SASEGT, per germline. V was clipped by 6 bases and J by 3 bases; unmatched bases: 7.

The sample holds many counts of this clonotype. CDR3 protein: CATSGMDRNYGYTF. The CDR3 coding sequence is TGTGCCACCAGTGGAATGGACAGAAACTATGGCTACACCTTC. V is TRBV24-1 and J is TRBJ1-2; TRBD1 is a possible D gene (6 bases). Trimming removed 5 bases from V and 2 bases from J, with 11 bases in between. The CDR3 runs to 14 residues. Germline V gene lookup returns CDR1 KGHDR and CDR2 SFDVKD.

This clonotype has a count of ten or more. V usage is TRBV5-1 and J usage is TRBJ2-7, with D unresolved. Trimming took off 4 bases at V and 4 bases at J, with 12 bases between the two ends. Germline assignment: CDR1 SGHRS and CDR2 YFSETQ. The CDR3 is 13 amino acids. The CDR3 nucleotides read TGCGCCAGCAGCATCCAGGAGTTATACGAGCAGTACTTC. Protein: CASSIQELYEQYF.

The J gene is TRBJ1-1, the V gene TRBV18, with D unclear. Germline V gene data show CDR1 as KGHSH and CDR2 as LQKENI. This CDR3 contains 15 residues. V was clipped by 2 bases and J by 11 bases, with 21 bases between them. In DNA form, the CDR3 reads TGTGCCAGCTCACCAACATTGTCCCGCCGCGGATTGGCTTTCTTT. Its protein is CASSPTLSRRGLAFF.

This chain uses TRBV10-2 with TRBJ2-2; 7 nucleotides agree with TRBD2. Germline V gene sequence: CDR1 WSHSY, CDR2 SAAADI. J was trimmed by 8 bases and V by 8 bases; bases with no gene match: 14. This CDR3 is built from 15 residues. The CDR3 reads CASRSGTTPAGELFF. CDR3 DNA: TGCGCCAGCCGATCCGGGACTACCCCCGCGGGGGAGCTGTTTTTT.